One sample yielded the 17 T cell receptor beta chains listed below, sequenced in a study of sequential checkpoint blockade in melanoma. Treatment given: randomized to nivolumab then ipilimumab (arm A) or the reverse (arm B). Using immunoSEQ multiplex PCR, the repertoire was profiled, and TCRdb retains in-frame clones only, with some absent. The data contain about 4,900 clones, approximately 35% of them singletons. The material sequenced was tumor tissue (inferred from file names), taken from a patient given nivolumab and ipilimumab in sequence. Receptors originate from a human donor with melanoma.

The chain has TRBV9 and TRBJ2-7, with 9 bases identical to TRBD1. Trimming removed 4 bases from V and 5 bases from J; junction bases left unmatched: 7. Germline CDR1 and CDR2: SGDLS and YYNGEE. This CDR3 is 14 amino acids long. CDR3 bases: TGTGCCAGCAGCTTGGGGACAGGGTACAACGAGCAGTACTTC. Translation gives CASSLGTGYNEQYF.

A few counts support this clone. This chain links TRBV7-7 with TRBJ1-1, with TRBD1 matching 8 bases. The CDR3 totals 16 residues. Trimming cost V 6 bases and J 5 bases; bases outside gene matches: 14. Looked up from germline, CDR1 is SSHAT and CDR2 is FNYEAQ (reference sequence). Here the CDR3 DNA reads TGTGCCAGCAGACCCGGGACAGGAGGAAGTAATACTGAAGCTTTCTTT. This translates into CASRPGTGGSNTEAFF. Looking up the rest from reference TRBV7-7 and TRBJ1-1 gives the full variable domain: GAGVSQSPRYKVTKRGQDVTLRCDPISSHATLYWYQQALGQGPEFLTYFNYEAQPDKSGLPSDRFSAERPEGSISTLTIQRTEQRDSAMYRCASRPGTGGSNTEAFFGQGTRLTVV.

This sequence joins TRBV4-1 and TRBJ2-3; maybe TRBD1 (5 bases). The length of the CDR3 is 15 residues. V lost 2 bases and J lost 6, with 15 bases in between. Germline V gives CDR1 MGHRA, CDR2 YSYEKL. The CDR3 here is CASSQPGMGRDTQYF. The CDR3 coding sequence is TGCGCCAGCAGCCAACCCGGCATGGGGCGGGATACGCAGTATTTT.

In this sample, this clone turned up a few times. The rearrangement uses TRBV19 and TRBJ1-6; D is ambiguous. The germline V gene encodes CDR1 LNHDA and CDR2 SQIVND (reference sequence). Trimming pared 0 bases from V and 6 bases from J, leaving 12 bases between. The length of the CDR3 is 16 residues. Here the CDR3 reads CASSIDTGPGNSPLHF. The CDR3 bases are TGTGCCAGTAGTATAGATACCGGACCGGGTAATTCACCCCTCCACTTT.

This chain links TRBV14 with TRBJ2-1; D gene uncertain. This CDR3 region has 16 residues. Germline assignment: CDR1 SGHDN and CDR2 FVKESK. V was pared by 0 bases and J by 2 bases, with 11 bases between. The CDR3 protein is CASSQDRVGPYNEQFF. The CDR3 coding sequence is TGTGCCAGCAGCCAAGATCGGGTCGGACCCTACAATGAGCAGTTCTTC.

The rearrangement links TRBV5-1 to TRBJ1-4, with a tentative D call TRBD1 (5 bases). The V end was cut by 3 bases, the J end by 5 bases, with 11 bases between. CDR3 size: 14 residues. The V gene's germline CDR1 is SGHRS and CDR2 YFSETQ. This CDR3 is CASSSGWGNEKLFF. In DNA, the CDR3 is TGCGCCAGCAGCTCAGGGTGGGGGAATGAAAAACTGTTTTTT.

The gene calls are TRBV6-8 and TRBJ2-1; D is uncertain. Germline values: CDR1 MNHGY, CDR2 SAAAGT. V lost 6 bases and J 7 bases, leaving 10 bases between the germline ends. CDR3 size: 12 residues. CDR3 in amino acids: CASSPNVNEQFF. The DNA for the CDR3 is TGTGCCAGCAGCCCCAACGTGAATGAGCAGTTCTTC.

The rearrangement uses TRBV11-3 and TRBJ2-5; 9 nucleotides align to TRBD1. Trimming at V came to 4 bases and at J to 7 bases, leaving 10 bases not matched to a gene. From germline, CDR1 is SGHNT and CDR2 YENEEA. The CDR3 extends over 15 amino acids. The CDR3 here is CASSSSPTGGGTQYF. CDR3 nucleotides: TGTGCCAGCAGCTCCAGCCCGACAGGGGGAGGGACCCAGTACTTC.

The sample holds one count of this clone. The chain has TRBV29-1 and TRBJ1-2; D gene uncertain. Germline assignment: CDR1 SQVTM and CDR2 ANQGSEA. V was cut by 5 bases and J by 7 bases, with 14 bases left in between. The length of the CDR3 is 12 residues. CDR3: CSVSLTTFGYTF. CDR3 in DNA: TGCAGCGTTTCACTGACTACTTTTGGCTACACCTTC.

The chain is built from TRBV19 and TRBJ1-6; 7 nucleotides agree with TRBD1. CDR1 and CDR2 (germline): LNHDA, SQIVND (reference sequence). The V and J ends lost 3 bases and 5 bases, in that order; junction bases with no gene match: 7. The CDR3 is 16 amino acids. The chain's CDR3 is CASSINRGSHNSPLHF. CDR3 coding DNA: TGTGCCAGTAGTATCAACAGGGGTTCCCATAATTCACCCCTCCACTTT. The complete variable domain, with remaining parts taken from reference TRBV19 and TRBJ1-6, reads DGGITQSPKYLFRKEGQNVTLSCEQNLNHDAMYWYRQDPGQGLRLIYYSQIVNDFQKGDIAEGYSVSREKKESFPLTVTSAQKNPTAFYLCASSINRGSHNSPLHFGNGTRLTVT.

This clone was seen at least ten times. V and J are TRBV4-1 and TRBJ2-5; 9 nucleotides align to TRBD2. The V and J ends lost 0 bases and 2 bases, in that order; junction bases with no gene match: 7. The germline CDR1 and CDR2 sequences are MGHRA and YSYEKL. This CDR3 has 17 amino acids. The chain's CDR3 is CASSQEWRGGLQETQYF. CDR3 bases: TGCGCCAGCAGCCAAGAATGGCGGGGGGGCTTACAAGAGACCCAGTACTTC.

The chain uses TRBV11-3 and TRBJ2-2; TRBD1 is a possible D gene (5 bases). Germline V gene lookup returns CDR1 SGHNT and CDR2 YENEEA. Between the trimmed V and J ends, which lost 5 bases and 6 bases, there was a span of 13 bases. This CDR3 spans 14 amino acids. The CDR3 coding sequence is TGTGCCAGCAGCCGGCAGGGAATCGCCGGGGAGCTGTTTTTT. Its translation is CASSRQGIAGELFF.

This clone came up a few times. This chain joins TRBV9 and TRBJ2-4; no definite D call. Germline CDR1 reads SGDLS; CDR2 reads YYNGEE. This CDR3 has 12 residues. Deletions cut 5 bases from V and 9 bases from J, with 12 bases between. The CDR3 bases are TGTGCCAGCAGGGAACTGGAAGGCATTCAGTACTTC. Residues: CASRELEGIQYF.

The genes are TRBV16 and TRBJ1-5, with D possibly TRBD1 on 5 matching bases. The V and J ends lost 4 bases and 4 bases respectively, with 8 bases between them. Germline assignment: CDR1 KGHSY and CDR2 FQNENV. CDR3 length: 13 amino acids. This CDR3 is CASSRRENQPQHF. Here the CDR3 DNA reads TGTGCCAGCAGCCGCAGGGAGAATCAGCCCCAGCATTTT.

This rearrangement joins TRBV10-1 to TRBJ2-7, with a tentative D call TRBD2 (7 bases). Between the trimmed V and J ends, which lost 2 bases and 4 bases, there was a span of 12 bases. CDR3 length: 14 residues. Germline loops: CDR1 WNHNN, CDR2 SYGVQD (reference sequence). As DNA, the CDR3 is TGCGCCAGCAGTGAGGGGGGGGCAATATACGAGCAGTACTTC. It translates to CASSEGGAIYEQYF.

The chain links TRBV9 to TRBJ1-4; TRBD1 agrees at 7 bases. This CDR3 contains 17 residues. CDR1 is SGDLS and CDR2 is YYNGEE in the germline V gene. V lost 3 bases and J lost 0; bases outside the gene matches: 8. CDR3 residues: CASSAGGPLATNEKLFF. The CDR3 DNA reads TGTGCCAGCAGCGCAGGGGGTCCGTTAGCAACTAATGAAAAACTGTTTTTT.

This clone was seen only a few times. CDR3 DNA sequence: TGTGCCAGCAGCGTATCCGGGTCGAACACTGAAGCTTTCTTT. This gives the protein CASSVSGSNTEAFF. This chain links TRBV11-3 with TRBJ1-1; D is ambiguous. The CDR3 runs 14 residues. Trimming took 5 bases from V and 1 from J, leaving 11 bases between them. The germline gives CDR1 SGHNT, CDR2 YENEEA.